The clone carrying this TCR beta chain was observed a few times. Its cognate antigen is unknown. This entry comes from a study of beta chain features in type 1 diabetes. Notes on the study in general: Across all four CD4+ subsets, people with type 1 diabetes showed modestly shorter TCRB CDR3s.

The CDR3 contains 14 residues. V lost 5 bases, J lost 0 bases, and 9 bases lay in between. The V gene's germline CDR1 is SGHTS and CDR2 YDEGEE. As every portion of the isolated RNA was reverse transcribed, the sequencing read expressed TCRB transcripts. TCRdb keeps only in-frame clones here, not all; method: immunoSEQ multiplex PCR. The data show around 170,000 clones, roughly 10% seen once. The sample was central memory CD4+ T cells from blood. V usage is TRBV5-8 and J usage is TRBJ1-5; D is unresolved. The receptor was derived from a woman aged 25-40 years with type 1 diabetes. CDR3 DNA: TGTGCCAGCAGGGACGACTATAGCAATCAGCCCCAGCATTTT. Residues: CASRDDYSNQPQHF.